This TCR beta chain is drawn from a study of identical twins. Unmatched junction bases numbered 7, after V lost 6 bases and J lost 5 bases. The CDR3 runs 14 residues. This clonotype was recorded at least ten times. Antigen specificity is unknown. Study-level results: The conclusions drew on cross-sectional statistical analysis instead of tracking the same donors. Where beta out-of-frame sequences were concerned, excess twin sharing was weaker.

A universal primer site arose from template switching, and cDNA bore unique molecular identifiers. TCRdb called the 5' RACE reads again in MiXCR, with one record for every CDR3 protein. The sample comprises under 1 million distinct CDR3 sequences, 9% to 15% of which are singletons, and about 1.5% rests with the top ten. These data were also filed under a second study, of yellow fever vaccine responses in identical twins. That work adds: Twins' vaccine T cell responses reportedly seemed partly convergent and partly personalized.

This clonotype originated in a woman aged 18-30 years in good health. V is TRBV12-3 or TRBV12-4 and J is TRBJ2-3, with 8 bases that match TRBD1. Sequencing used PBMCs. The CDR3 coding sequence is TGTGCCAGCAGCTCCTGGACAGGGAGAGATACGCAGTATTTT. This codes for CASSSWTGRDTQYF.